Described below is a single TCR beta chain sequence and its context. V was pared by 4 bases and J by 10 bases, with 14 bases between. The CDR3 is made up of 13 amino acids. Germline V lookup: CDR1 SGHAT, CDR2 FQNNGV. The data are from a study of shared clonotypes between healthy human individuals. Methods used by the authors: Sequence data from immunoSEQ were junction-only and lacked quality scores; consequently, filtering differed. The table came from immunoSEQ multiplex PCR; TCRdb's copy has only in-frame clones and leaves some out. That table supplies the V and J calls and clone size; D and trimming were determined from the DNA. This table has approximately 2,300,000 clones, roughly 90% appearing once.

The clonotype was recovered from a man aged 18 to 29 in good health. Some clones in this sample may be carry-over from other donors' samples. The sample comprised naive CD4+ T cells from PBMCs. This sample's subset: CD45RA+ positively selected. This rearrangement joins TRBV11-2 to TRBJ2-1, with a weak D call TRBD2 (5 bases). This CDR3 is CASSYSRPGEQFF. The CDR3 DNA reads as TGTGCCAGCAGCTACTCTCGGCCGGGGGAGCAGTTCTTC.